The 13 T cell receptor beta chains listed next were all sequenced from one sample in a study of shared clonotypes between healthy human individuals. TCRdb keeps only in-frame clones here, not all; method: immunoSEQ multiplex PCR. The sample has under 130,000 clones, 67% seen once. The specimen was memory CD8+ T cells sorted from blood. Subset reported: CD45RO+ cells pooled with CCR7-negative TemRA cells. The receptors originated from a woman aged 25 to 39 in good health.

This clone came up a few times. The chain employs TRBV4-1 and TRBJ1-2; the D is unclear. V was cut by 4 bases and J by 0 bases, with 15 bases left in between. From germline, CDR1 is MGHRA and CDR2 YSYEKL. The CDR3 is made up of 16 amino acids. CDR3 residues: CASSRSYSRTNYGYTF. CDR3 coding DNA: TGCGCCAGCAGCCGATCATACAGTAGGACTAACTATGGCTACACCTTC.

This CDR3 is CASSESWRETDTQYF. The CDR3 DNA reads as TGTGCCAGCAGTGAGAGTTGGCGGGAGACAGATACGCAGTATTTT. V gene TRBV2 combines with J gene TRBJ2-3; 7 bases match TRBD2. Per germline, CDR1 SNHLY and CDR2 FYNNEI. The CDR3 is 15 residues long. Trimming removed 3 bases from V and 3 bases from J; junction bases left unmatched: 6.

This chain uses TRBV5-4 with TRBJ1-2; no clear D. This CDR3 region has 12 residues. The V gene's germline CDR1 is SGHNT and CDR2 YYREEE (reference sequence). The V end lost 2 bases, the J end lost 4 bases, and 6 bases lay between the germline ends. CDR3 in amino acids: CASSFGVYGYTF. DNA for the CDR3: TGTGCCAGCAGCTTCGGGGTCTATGGCTACACCTTC. The whole variable domain, filled in from reference TRBV5-4 and TRBJ1-2, reads ETGVTQSPTHLIKTRGQQVTLRCSSQSGHNTVSWYQQALGQGPQFIFQYYREEENGRGNFPPRFSGLQFPNYSSELNVNALELDDSALYLCASSFGVYGYTFGSGTRLTVV.

This chain uses TRBV4-2 with TRBJ2-7; D may be TRBD2 (5 bases). The germline V and J ends were trimmed by 0 bases and 1 base, with 13 bases remaining between them. The CDR3 loop spans 16 amino acids. CDR1 is LGHNA, CDR2 YNFKEQ, per germline. For the CDR3, the DNA is TGTGCCAGCAGCCAAGATCAAGGGAGTGGATCCTACGAGCAGTACTTC. As protein: CASSQDQGSGSYEQYF.

This chain uses TRBV7-9 with TRBJ2-7, with D possibly matching TRBD1 (7 bases). The CDR3 totals 17 residues. Looked up from germline, CDR1 is SEHNR and CDR2 is FQNEAQ (reference sequence). Trimming took off 2 bases at V and 6 bases at J, with 23 bases between the two ends. CDR3 sequence (DNA): TGTGCCAGCAGCTTAAGTTTAGTGACAGGGAAGGAGGGCGAGCAGTACTTC. Translated: CASSLSLVTGKEGEQYF.

This chain joins TRBV4-1 and TRBJ1-4; D gene unclear. The germline CDR1 and CDR2 sequences are MGHRA and YSYEKL. Trimming took off 1 base at V and 8 bases at J, with 14 bases between the two ends. CDR3 size: 15 residues. The CDR3 sequence is CASSQVSGRREKLFF. CDR3 DNA sequence: TGCGCCAGCAGCCAAGTTTCCGGTCGTCGAGAAAAACTGTTTTTT.

J is TRBJ1-5 and V is TRBV6-5, with unresolved D. The length of the CDR3 is 14 residues. CDR1 MNHEY and CDR2 SVGAGI come from the germline V gene. Trimming stripped 5 bases from V and 0 bases from J, with 8 bases between. The CDR3 region is CASSPAYSNQPQHF. The CDR3 DNA follows: TGTGCCAGCAGTCCAGCTTATAGCAATCAGCCCCAGCATTTT.

V and J are TRBV4-1 and TRBJ2-1, with a possible D match to TRBD1 (5 bases). The CDR3 has 15 residues. The germline V gene has CDR1 MGHRA and CDR2 YSYEKL. With 4 bases removed from V and 10 bases from J, the gap between germline ends came to 20 bases. In DNA, the CDR3 is TGCGCCAGCAGCCGAATTCAGGGAAGACCCGTCGAGCAGTTCTTC. Translating it yields CASSRIQGRPVEQFF.

The chain links TRBV15 to TRBJ2-2; no clear D. The length of the CDR3 is 15 residues. Germline lookup yields CDR1 LNHNV and CDR2 YYDKDF (reference sequence). The V end lost 0 bases, the J end lost 5 bases, and 10 bases lay between the germline ends. The CDR3 reads CATSRDSTETGELFF. DNA for the CDR3: TGTGCCACCAGCAGAGATTCGACGGAAACCGGGGAGCTGTTTTTT.

V and J are TRBV19 and TRBJ1-5; D might be TRBD1 (6 bases). CDR1 and CDR2 (germline): LNHDA, SQIVND (reference sequence). The V and J ends lost 7 bases and 4 bases respectively, with 17 bases between them. The CDR3 is made up of 15 amino acids. For the CDR3, the DNA is TGTGCCAGTATTTCGCAGGGGTCGACGAATCAGCCCCAGCATTTT. Its translation: CASISQGSTNQPQHF.

The gene calls are TRBV28 and TRBJ2-4; 7 bases line up with TRBD2. The CDR3 totals 16 residues. J lost 0 bases, V lost 2 bases, and 4 bases had no gene match. Germline CDR1 is MDHEN and CDR2 is SYDVKM. CDR3: CASSLGLAVAKNIQYF. The DNA for the CDR3 is TGTGCCAGCAGTTTAGGTCTAGCGGTAGCCAAAAACATTCAGTACTTC.

This chain links TRBV27 with TRBJ1-1; possible D gene TRBD1, 5 bases. V shed 6 bases and J shed 4 bases, with 15 bases lying between them. From germline, CDR1 is MNHEY and CDR2 SMNVEV (reference sequence). The CDR3 has 14 amino acids. The CDR3 coding sequence is TGTGCCAGCAGCCCGGGACCCCCAAGCACTGAAGCTTTCTTT. Residues: CASSPGPPSTEAFF.

This chain connects TRBV5-1 to TRBJ2-3, with D hard to call. This CDR3 contains 13 residues. CDR1 and CDR2 from the germline V gene are SGHRS and YFSETQ. Between the trimmed V and J ends, which lost 5 bases and 0 bases, there was a span of 7 bases. Here the CDR3 reads CASSLGSTDTQYF. The CDR3 nucleotides are TGCGCCAGCAGTCTAGGTAGCACAGATACGCAGTATTTT. The full variable domain, rest sourced from reference TRBV5-1 and TRBJ2-3, is KAGVTQTPRYLIKTRGQQVTLSCSPISGHRSVSWYQQTPGQGLQFLFEYFSETQRNKGNFPGRFSGRQFSNSRSEMNVSTLELGDSALYLCASSLGSTDTQYFGPGTRLTVL.